This entry is about one T cell receptor beta chain. This record comes from a study of blood T cell repertoires in COVID-19. As for the study in general: Some COVID-19 samples were acute and others convalescent; all came from the United States, Italy and Spain. PBMCs, B-cell-depleted T cells, or T cells provided the cDNA or gDNA that made up the material.

The CDR3 contains 12 residues. V was trimmed by 4 bases and J by 2 bases, leaving 8 bases between them. Germline CDR1 and CDR2: SQVTM and ANQGSEA. Study processing details: Reference gene primer amplification gave nucleated cell count estimates. Clones were read by immunoSEQ multiplex PCR, and TCRdb kept only the in-frame ones, dropping some. That table is the source of V, J and clone size, and D and trimming were worked out from the DNA. This sample has about 360,000 clones, with 75% to 90% found just once. The sequenced material came from peripheral blood. This TCR was sampled from a woman aged 55-70 years with COVID-19, enrolled during active disease. The chain links TRBV29-1 to TRBJ1-2, with D maybe TRBD1 (6 bases). The DNA of the CDR3 is TGCAGCGTTGTTAGGGGGAACTATGGCTACACCTTC. Protein product: CSVVRGNYGYTF.